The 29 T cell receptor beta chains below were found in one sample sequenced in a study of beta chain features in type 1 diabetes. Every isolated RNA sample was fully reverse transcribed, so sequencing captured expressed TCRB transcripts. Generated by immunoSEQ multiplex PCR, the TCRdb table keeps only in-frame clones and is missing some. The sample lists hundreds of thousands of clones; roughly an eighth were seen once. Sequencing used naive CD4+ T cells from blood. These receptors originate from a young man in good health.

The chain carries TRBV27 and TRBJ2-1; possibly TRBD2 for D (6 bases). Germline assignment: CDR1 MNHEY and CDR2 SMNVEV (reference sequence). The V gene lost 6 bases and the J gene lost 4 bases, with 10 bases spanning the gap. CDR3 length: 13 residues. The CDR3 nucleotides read TGTGCCAGCAGCAGGACTACATACAATGAGCAGTTCTTC. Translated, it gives CASSRTTYNEQFF.

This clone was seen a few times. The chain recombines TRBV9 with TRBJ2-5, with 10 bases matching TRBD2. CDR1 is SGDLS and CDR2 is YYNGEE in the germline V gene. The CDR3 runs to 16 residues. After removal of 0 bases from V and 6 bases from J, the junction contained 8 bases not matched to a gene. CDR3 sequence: CASSVGGSGRKKTQYF. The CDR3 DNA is TGTGCCAGCAGCGTAGGAGGTAGCGGGAGGAAGAAGACCCAGTACTTC.

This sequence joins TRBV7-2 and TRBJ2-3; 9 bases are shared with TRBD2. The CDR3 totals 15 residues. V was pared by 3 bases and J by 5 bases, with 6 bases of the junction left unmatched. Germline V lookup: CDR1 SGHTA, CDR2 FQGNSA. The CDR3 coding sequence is TGTGCCAGCAGCTTCTTGGCGGGGGGGTTAGATACGCAGTATTTT. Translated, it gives CASSFLAGGLDTQYF.

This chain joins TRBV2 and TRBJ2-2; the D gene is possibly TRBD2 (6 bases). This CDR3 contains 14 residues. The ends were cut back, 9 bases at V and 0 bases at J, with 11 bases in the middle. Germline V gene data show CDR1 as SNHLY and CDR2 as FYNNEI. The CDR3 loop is CARRRATNTGELFF. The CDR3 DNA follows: TGTGCCAGGCGGAGGGCAACGAACACCGGGGAGCTGTTTTTT.

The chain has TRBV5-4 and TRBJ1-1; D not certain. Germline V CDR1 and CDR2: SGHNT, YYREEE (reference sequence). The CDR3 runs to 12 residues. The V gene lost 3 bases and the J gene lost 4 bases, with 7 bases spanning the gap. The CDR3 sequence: CASSSRSTEAFF. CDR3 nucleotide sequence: TGTGCCAGCAGCTCCCGGAGCACTGAAGCTTTCTTT. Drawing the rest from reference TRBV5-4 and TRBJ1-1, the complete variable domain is ETGVTQSPTHLIKTRGQQVTLRCSSQSGHNTVSWYQQALGQGPQFIFQYYREEENGRGNFPPRFSGLQFPNYSSELNVNALELDDSALYLCASSSRSTEAFFGQGTRLTVV.

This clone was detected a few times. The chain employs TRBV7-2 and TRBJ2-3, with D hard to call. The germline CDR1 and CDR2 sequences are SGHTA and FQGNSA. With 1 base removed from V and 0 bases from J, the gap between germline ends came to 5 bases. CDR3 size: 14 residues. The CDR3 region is CASSLVASTDTQYF. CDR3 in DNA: TGTGCCAGCAGCTTAGTAGCCAGCACAGATACGCAGTATTTT.

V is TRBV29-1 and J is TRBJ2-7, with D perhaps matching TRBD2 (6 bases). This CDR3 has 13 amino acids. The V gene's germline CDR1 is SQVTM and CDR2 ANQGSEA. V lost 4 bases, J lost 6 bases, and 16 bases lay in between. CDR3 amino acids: CSVGRGSESEQYF. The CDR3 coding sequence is TGCAGCGTTGGACGGGGGAGTGAAAGCGAGCAGTACTTC.

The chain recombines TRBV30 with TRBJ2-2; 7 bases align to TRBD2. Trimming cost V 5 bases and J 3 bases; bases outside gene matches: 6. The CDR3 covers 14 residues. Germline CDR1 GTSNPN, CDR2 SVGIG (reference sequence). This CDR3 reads CAWYPSGYTGELFF. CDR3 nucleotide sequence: TGTGCCTGGTACCCTAGCGGCTACACCGGGGAGCTGTTTTTT.

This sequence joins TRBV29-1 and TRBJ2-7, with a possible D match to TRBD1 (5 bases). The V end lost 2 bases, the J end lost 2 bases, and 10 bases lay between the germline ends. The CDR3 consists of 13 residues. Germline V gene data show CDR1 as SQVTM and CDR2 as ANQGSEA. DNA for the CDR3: TGCAGCGTTGAAAGACAGTCCCCCTACGAGCAGTACTTC. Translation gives CSVERQSPYEQYF.

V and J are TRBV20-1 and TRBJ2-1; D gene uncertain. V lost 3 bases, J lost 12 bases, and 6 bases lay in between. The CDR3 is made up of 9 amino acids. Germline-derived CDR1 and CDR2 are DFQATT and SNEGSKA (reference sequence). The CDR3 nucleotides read TGCAGTGCTAGCCCCGGGCAGTTCTTC. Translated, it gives CSASPGQFF.

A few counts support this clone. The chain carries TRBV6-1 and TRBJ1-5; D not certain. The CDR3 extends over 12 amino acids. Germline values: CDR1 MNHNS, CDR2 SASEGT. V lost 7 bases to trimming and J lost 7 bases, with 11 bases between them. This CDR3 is CASTLGRQPQHF. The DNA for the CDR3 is TGTGCCAGCACCCTAGGTAGGCAGCCCCAGCATTTT.

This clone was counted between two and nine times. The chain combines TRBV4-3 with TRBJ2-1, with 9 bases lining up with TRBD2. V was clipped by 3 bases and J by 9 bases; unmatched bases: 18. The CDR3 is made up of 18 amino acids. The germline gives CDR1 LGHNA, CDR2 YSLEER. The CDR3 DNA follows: TGCGCCAGCAGCCAGGATGTCCCGGGGGCGGGAGGGGTTGGTGAGCAGTTCTTC. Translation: CASSQDVPGAGGVGEQFF.

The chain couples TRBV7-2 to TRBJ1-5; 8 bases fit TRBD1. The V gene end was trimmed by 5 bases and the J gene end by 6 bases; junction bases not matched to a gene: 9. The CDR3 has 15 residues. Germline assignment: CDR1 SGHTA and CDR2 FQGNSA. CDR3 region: CASSSDQGASQPQHF. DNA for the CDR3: TGTGCCAGCAGCAGCGACCAGGGGGCGAGTCAGCCCCAGCATTTT.

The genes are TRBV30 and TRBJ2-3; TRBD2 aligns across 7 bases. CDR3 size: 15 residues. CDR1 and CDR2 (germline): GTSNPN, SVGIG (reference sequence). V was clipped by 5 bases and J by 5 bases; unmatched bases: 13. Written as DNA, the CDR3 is TGTGCCTGGTTCCTCGGCGGGAGCCGTGTAGATACGCAGTATTTT. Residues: CAWFLGGSRVDTQYF.

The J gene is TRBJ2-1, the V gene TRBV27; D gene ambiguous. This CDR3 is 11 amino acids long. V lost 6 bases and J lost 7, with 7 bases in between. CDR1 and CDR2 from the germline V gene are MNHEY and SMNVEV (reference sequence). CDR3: CASSSWNEQFF. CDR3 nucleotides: TGTGCCAGCAGCAGTTGGAATGAGCAGTTCTTC.

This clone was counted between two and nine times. The CDR3 region is CASSLGQAPYEQYF. The CDR3 DNA is TGTGCCAGCAGCCTGGGACAAGCTCCCTACGAGCAGTACTTC. The chain links TRBV6-1 to TRBJ2-7, with D perhaps TRBD1 (6 bases). CDR1 and CDR2 from the germline V gene are MNHNS and SASEGT. V was pared by 6 bases and J by 2 bases, with 14 bases between. The CDR3 runs to 14 residues.

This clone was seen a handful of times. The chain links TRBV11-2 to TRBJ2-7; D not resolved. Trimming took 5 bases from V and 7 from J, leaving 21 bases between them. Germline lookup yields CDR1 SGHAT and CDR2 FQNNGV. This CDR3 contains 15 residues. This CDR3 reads CASSPTGYTPGEQYF. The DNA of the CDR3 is TGTGCCAGCAGCCCGACTGGCTATACACCTGGGGAGCAGTACTTC.

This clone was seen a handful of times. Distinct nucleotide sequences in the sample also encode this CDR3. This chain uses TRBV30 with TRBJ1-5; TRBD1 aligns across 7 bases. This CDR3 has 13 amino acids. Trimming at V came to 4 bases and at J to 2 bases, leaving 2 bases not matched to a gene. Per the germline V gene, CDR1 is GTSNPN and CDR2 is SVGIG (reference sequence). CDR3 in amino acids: CAWNRGGNQPQHF. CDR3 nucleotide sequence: TGTGCCTGGAACAGGGGAGGCAATCAGCCCCAGCATTTT. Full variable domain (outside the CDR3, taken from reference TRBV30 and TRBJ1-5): SQTIHQWPATLVQPVGSPLSLECTVEGTSNPNLYWYRQAAGRGLQLLFYSVGIGQISSEVPQNLSASRPQDRQFILSSKKLLLSDSGFYLCAWNRGGNQPQHFGDGTRLSIL.

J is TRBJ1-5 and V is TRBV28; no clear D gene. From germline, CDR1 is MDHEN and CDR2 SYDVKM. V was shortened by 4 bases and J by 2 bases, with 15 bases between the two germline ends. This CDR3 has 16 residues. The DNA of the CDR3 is TGTGCCAGCAGTTCCCCGGCCGGGGTGGGCAATCAGCCCCAGCATTTT. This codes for CASSSPAGVGNQPQHF.

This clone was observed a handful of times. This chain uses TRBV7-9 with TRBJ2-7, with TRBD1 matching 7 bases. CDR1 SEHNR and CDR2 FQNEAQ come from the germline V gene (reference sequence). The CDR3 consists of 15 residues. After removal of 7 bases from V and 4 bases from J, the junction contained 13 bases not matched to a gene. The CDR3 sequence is CASNPGTDDLYEQYF. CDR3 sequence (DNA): TGTGCCAGCAACCCCGGGACAGATGACCTATACGAGCAGTACTTC. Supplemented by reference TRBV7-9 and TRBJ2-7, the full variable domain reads DTGVSQNPRHKITKRGQNVTFRCDPISEHNRLYWYRQTLGQGPEFLTYFQNEAQLEKSRLLSDRFSAERPKGSFSTLEIQRTEQGDSAMYLCASNPGTDDLYEQYFGPGTRLTVT.

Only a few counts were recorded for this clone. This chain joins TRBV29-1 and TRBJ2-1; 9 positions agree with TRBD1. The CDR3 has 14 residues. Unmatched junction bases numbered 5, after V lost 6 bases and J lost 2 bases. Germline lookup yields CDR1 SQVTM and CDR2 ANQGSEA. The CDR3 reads CSVSRDRAYNEQFF. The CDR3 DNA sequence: TGCAGCGTGTCCCGGGACAGGGCCTACAATGAGCAGTTCTTC.

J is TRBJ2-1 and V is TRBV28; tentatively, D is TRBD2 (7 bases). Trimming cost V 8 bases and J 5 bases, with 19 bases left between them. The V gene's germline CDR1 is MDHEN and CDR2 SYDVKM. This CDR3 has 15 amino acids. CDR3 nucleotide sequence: TGTGCCAGCCGTAACTTGGTAGGGGGGGACAATGAGCAGTTCTTC. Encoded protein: CASRNLVGGDNEQFF.

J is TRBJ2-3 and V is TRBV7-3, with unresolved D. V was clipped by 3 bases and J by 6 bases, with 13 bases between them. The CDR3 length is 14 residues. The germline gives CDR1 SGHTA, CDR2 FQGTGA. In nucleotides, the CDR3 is TGTGCCAGCAGCTTCGACTCGAGGAAGGATACGCAGTATTTT. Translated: CASSFDSRKDTQYF.

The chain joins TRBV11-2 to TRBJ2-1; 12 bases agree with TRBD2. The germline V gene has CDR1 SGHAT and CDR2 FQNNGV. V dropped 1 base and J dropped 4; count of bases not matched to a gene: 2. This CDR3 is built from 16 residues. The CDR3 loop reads CASSLASGRGYNEQFF. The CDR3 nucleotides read TGTGCCAGCAGCTTAGCTAGCGGGAGGGGATACAATGAGCAGTTCTTC.

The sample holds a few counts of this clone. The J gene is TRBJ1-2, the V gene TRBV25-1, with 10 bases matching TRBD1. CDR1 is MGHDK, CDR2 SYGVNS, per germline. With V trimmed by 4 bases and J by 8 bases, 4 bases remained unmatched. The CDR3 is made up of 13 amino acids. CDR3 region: CASSATGGAGYTF. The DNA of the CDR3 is TGTGCCAGCAGTGCGACAGGGGGCGCAGGCTACACCTTC.

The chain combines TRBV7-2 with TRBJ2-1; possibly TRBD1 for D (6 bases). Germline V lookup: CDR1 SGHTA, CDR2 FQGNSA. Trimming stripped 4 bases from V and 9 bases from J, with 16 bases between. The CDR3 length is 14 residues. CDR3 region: CASSSGQFGAEQFF. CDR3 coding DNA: TGTGCCAGCAGCTCGGGACAATTCGGGGCTGAGCAGTTCTTC.

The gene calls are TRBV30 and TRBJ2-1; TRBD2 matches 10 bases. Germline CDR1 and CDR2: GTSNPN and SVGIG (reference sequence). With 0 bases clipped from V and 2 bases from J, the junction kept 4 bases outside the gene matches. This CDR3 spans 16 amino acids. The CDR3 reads CAWSVRAGGPYNEQFF. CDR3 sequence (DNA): TGTGCCTGGAGTGTACGAGCGGGGGGGCCCTACAATGAGCAGTTCTTC.

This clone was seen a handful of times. Written as DNA, the CDR3 is TGTGCCAGTAGACCCCCGGAGGTGAACACTGAAGCTTTCTTT. Protein: CASRPPEVNTEAFF. This sequence joins TRBV19 and TRBJ1-1; unclear D gene. The germline CDR1 and CDR2 sequences are LNHDA and SQIVND (reference sequence). V was clipped by 6 bases and J by 0 bases, with 11 bases between them. The CDR3 is 14 residues long.

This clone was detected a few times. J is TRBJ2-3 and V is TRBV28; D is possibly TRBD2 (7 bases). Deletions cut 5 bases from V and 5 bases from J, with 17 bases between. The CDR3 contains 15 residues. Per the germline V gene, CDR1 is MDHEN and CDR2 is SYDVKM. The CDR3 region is CASSGSGGRRDTQYF. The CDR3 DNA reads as TGTGCCAGCAGTGGTTCCGGGGGGCGCAGAGATACGCAGTATTTT.